This T cell receptor (beta chain) was retrieved from a study of T cells after yellow fever vaccination. Overall study results and limits: Detected again after the booster were most primary-vaccination clones, at nearly 97% CD4 and roughly 88% CD8. Bulk-population clonotypes that are abundant could appear as contaminants in FACS-sorted repertoires.

TCRdb reanalysed the 5' RACE reads using MiXCR and keeps one entry per CDR3 protein. This sample carries roughly 340,000 distinct CDR3 sequences, around 3.9% of them seen once, and the ten largest clones take roughly a quarter. The CDR3 is 11 amino acids. Trimming cost V 4 bases and J 4 bases, with 6 bases left between them. Germline CDR1 reads SGHRS; CDR2 reads YFSETQ. A note on this clonotype: Antigen specificity is unknown.

Sequenced material: PBMCs, taken 5 days after the yellow fever booster vaccination. V usage is TRBV5-1 and J usage is TRBJ2-7; D is ambiguous. The TCR comes from a man younger than 35 who received the YFV17D yellow fever vaccine. CDR3 coding DNA: TGCGCCAGCAGCCTTATGTACGAGCAGTACGTC. This codes for CASSLMYEQYV.